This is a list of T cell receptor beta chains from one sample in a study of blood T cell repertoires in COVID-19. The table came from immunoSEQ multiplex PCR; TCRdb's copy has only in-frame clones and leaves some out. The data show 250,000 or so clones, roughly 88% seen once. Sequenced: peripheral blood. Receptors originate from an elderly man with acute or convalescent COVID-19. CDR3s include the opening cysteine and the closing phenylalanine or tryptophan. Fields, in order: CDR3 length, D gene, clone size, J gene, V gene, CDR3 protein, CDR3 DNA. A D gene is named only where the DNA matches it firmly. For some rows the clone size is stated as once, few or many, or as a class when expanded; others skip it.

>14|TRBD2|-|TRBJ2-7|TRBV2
CASSPGTTPYEQYF
TGTGCCAGCAGTCCCGGGACTACTCCCTACGAGCAGTACTTC
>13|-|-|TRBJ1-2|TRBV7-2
CASSLEGLGGYTF
TGTGCCAGCAGCTTAGAGGGACTCGGAGGCTACACCTTC
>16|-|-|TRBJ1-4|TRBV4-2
CASSPGNSGVEEKLFF
TGTGCCAGCAGCCCCGGAAATTCCGGGGTCGAGGAAAAACTGTTTTTT
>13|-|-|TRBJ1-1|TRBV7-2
CASSLGTIYIAFF
TGTGCCAGCAGCTTAGGTACAATATATATAGCTTTCTTT
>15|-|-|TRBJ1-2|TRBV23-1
CASSQCNPPSYGYTF
TGCGCCAGCAGTCAATGTAACCCGCCCAGCTATGGCTACACCTTC
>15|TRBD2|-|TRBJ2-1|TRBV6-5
CASGGGTTPDNEQFF
TGTGCCAGTGGGGGGGGAACCACTCCTGACAATGAGCAGTTCTTC
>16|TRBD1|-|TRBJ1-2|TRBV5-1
CASSLGTGVEGYGYTF
TGCGCCAGCAGCTTGGGGACAGGGGTCGAAGGCTATGGCTACACCTTC
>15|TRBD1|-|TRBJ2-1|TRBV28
CASSLLGQGADEQFF
TGTGCCAGCAGTTTACTAGGACAGGGGGCAGATGAGCAGTTCTTC
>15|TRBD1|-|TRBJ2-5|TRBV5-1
CASSPKGQAEETQYF
TGCGCCAGCAGCCCCAAGGGACAGGCGGAAGAGACCCAGTACTTC
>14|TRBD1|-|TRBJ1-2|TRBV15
CATSRAGTALFYTF
TGTGCCACCAGCAGAGCCGGGACAGCTCTTTTCTACACCTTC
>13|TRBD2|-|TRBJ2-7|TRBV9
CASSVGLAGEQYF
TGTGCCAGCAGCGTAGGGCTAGCGGGCGAGCAGTACTTC
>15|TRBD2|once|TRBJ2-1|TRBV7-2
CASSLRLAIGNEQFF
TGTGCCAGCAGCCTCAGACTAGCGATAGGGAATGAGCAGTTCTTC
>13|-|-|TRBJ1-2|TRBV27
CASSLTANYGYTF
TGTGCCAGCAGTTTGACAGCTAACTATGGCTACACCTTC
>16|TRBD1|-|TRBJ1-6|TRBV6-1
CASSEVTGGFNSPLHF
TGTGCCAGCAGTGAAGTGACAGGGGGTTTCAATTCACCCCTCCACTTT
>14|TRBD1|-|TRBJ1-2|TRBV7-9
CASSPGTGSYGYTF
TGTGCCAGCAGCCCCGGGACAGGGTCTTATGGCTACACCTTC
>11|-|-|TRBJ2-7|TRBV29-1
CSVEETYEQYF
TGCAGCGTTGAGGAGACCTACGAGCAGTACTTC
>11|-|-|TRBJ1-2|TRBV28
CASSSFYGYTF
TGTGCCAGCAGTTCGTTCTATGGCTACACCTTC
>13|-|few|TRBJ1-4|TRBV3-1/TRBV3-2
CASSPRGDEKLFF
TGTGCCAGCAGCCCGCGGGGGGATGAAAAACTGTTTTTT
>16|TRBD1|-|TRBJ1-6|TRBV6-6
CASSYSSQGAGSPLHF
TGTGCCAGCAGTTACTCGAGCCAGGGGGCGGGGTCACCCCTCCACTTT
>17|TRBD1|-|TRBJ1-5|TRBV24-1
CATSATGTGSGNQPQHF
TGTGCCACCAGTGCCACCGGGACAGGGTCGGGCAATCAGCCCCAGCATTTT
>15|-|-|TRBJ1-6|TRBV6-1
CASSELGVVNSPLHF
TGTGCCAGCAGTGAACTAGGGGTAGTTAATTCACCCCTCCACTTT
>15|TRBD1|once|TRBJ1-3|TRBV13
CASSRGQVDGNTIYF
TGTGCCAGCAGCCGAGGACAGGTAGATGGAAACACCATATATTTT
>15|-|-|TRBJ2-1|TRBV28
CASSLGFPGKGEQFF
TGTGCCAGCAGTTTAGGATTCCCGGGTAAGGGGGAGCAGTTCTTC
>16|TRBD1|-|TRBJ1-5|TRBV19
CASSMSGTERNQPQHF
TGTGCCAGTAGTATGTCCGGGACAGAGAGGAATCAGCCCCAGCATTTT
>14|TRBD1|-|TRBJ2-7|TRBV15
CATSRKTGGNEQYF
TGTGCCACCAGCAGAAAGACAGGGGGTAACGAGCAGTACTTC
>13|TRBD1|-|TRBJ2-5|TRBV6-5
CASSLDRQETQYF
TGTGCCAGCAGTCTGGACAGGCAAGAGACCCAGTACTTC
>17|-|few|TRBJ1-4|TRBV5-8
CASSLDLGFATNEKLFF
TGTGCCAGCAGCTTGGATCTAGGATTTGCAACTAATGAAAAACTGTTTTTT
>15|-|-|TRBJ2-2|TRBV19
CASSTRTVNTGELFF
TGTGCCAGTAGTACCCGGACTGTCAACACCGGGGAGCTGTTTTTT
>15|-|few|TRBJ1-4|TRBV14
CASSHRGNTNEKLFF
TGTGCCAGCAGCCACAGAGGGAATACTAATGAAAAACTGTTTTTT
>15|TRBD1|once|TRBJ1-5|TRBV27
CASRGTGGGNQPQHF
TGTGCCAGCAGGGGAACAGGGGGCGGCAATCAGCCCCAGCATTTT
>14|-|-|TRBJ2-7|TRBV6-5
CASSWTPLSYEQYF
TGTGCCAGCAGCTGGACTCCGCTCTCCTACGAGCAGTACTTC
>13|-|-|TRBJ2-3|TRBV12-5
CASGSGGADTQYF
TGTGCTAGTGGTTCGGGGGGCGCAGATACGCAGTATTTT
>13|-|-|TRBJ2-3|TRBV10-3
CAIQWASTDTQYF
TGTGCCATCCAATGGGCTAGCACAGATACGCAGTATTTT
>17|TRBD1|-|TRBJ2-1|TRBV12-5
CASGLARQGAGYNEQFF
TGTGCTAGTGGTTTGGCTCGACAGGGGGCAGGATACAATGAGCAGTTCTTC
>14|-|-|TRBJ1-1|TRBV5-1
CASSLTGRNTEAFF
TGCGCCAGCAGCTTAACAGGGAGAAACACTGAAGCTTTCTTT
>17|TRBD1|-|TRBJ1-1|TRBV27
CASSSRTGAYMNTEAFF
TGTGCCAGCAGTTCTCGGACAGGAGCTTACATGAACACTGAAGCTTTCTTT
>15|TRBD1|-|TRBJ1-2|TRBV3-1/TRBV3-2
CASSQLGGFVYGYTF
TGTGCCAGCAGCCAATTAGGGGGCTTCGTCTATGGCTACACCTTC